The sequence of this T cell receptor (beta chain) was determined in a study of shared clonotypes between healthy human individuals. Produced via immunoSEQ multiplex PCR; TCRdb's table is partial and in-frame only. The repertoire holds about 530,000 clones, with 75% to 80% as singletons. The CDR3 runs to 14 residues. V was pared by 0 bases and J by 13 bases, with 9 bases of the junction left unmatched. CDR1 and CDR2 from the germline V gene are MNHEY and SVGAGI. Sequencing used PBMCs. The TCR comes from a woman between 40 and 50 years old in good health. Some clones in this sample may be carry-over from other donors' samples. V is TRBV6-5 and J is TRBJ2-7; 10 bases map to TRBD2. The CDR3 nucleotides are TGTGCCAGCAGTTACTCGACCCCCCCTAGCGGGAGTTACTTC. This encodes CASSYSTPPSGSYF.